This paragraph covers one T cell receptor beta chain sequence. Its antigen remains unidentified. Making use of molecular barcodes, quantitative 5'-RACE generated TCR beta libraries. MiXCR was run by TCRdb on the 5' RACE reads, yielding one entry per CDR3 protein. The sample comprises approximately 150,000 distinct CDR3 sequences, about a sixth of which are singletons, and roughly a third rests with the top ten. This sample was included in a study of CD8 T cells in ankylosing spondylitis. Whole-study findings and limits: Significant enrichment of disease-linked clones was reported in matched ankylosing spondylitis synovial fluid. It appeared that ankylosing spondylitis blood was characterized by a TCR beta motif of roughly 8 highly homologous variants. Prior literature has documented some motif variants in synovial fluid and blood from reactive arthritis.

The TCR was taken from a male donor with ankylosing spondylitis. Sequencing input: blood, either unsorted or a sorted T cell fraction (not recorded which).

CDR3 sequence (DNA): TGTGCCAGCAGTGCCGGTGGGACCCAGTACTTC. It translates to CASSAGGTQYF. The chain carries TRBV25-1 and TRBJ2-5; D unclear. The CDR3 spans 11 residues. Germline CDR1 and CDR2: MGHDK and SYGVNS. Trimming took off 4 bases at V and 7 bases at J, with 7 bases between the two ends.